These 21 T cell receptor beta chains originate from one sample sequenced in a study of blood T cell repertoires in COVID-19. Only in-frame clones appear in the TCRdb table, and some are missing; sequencing was by immunoSEQ multiplex PCR. The table shows about 200,000 clones, with roughly 87% occurring only once. The specimen was PBMCs or T cells enriched from blood (not recorded which). Source of these receptors: a woman in her twenties or thirties who had recovered from COVID-19.

The rearrangement links TRBV10-3 to TRBJ2-2; maybe TRBD2 (6 bases). Germline CDR1 reads ENHRY; CDR2 reads SYGVKD. The V end was cut by 10 bases, the J end by 0 bases, with 12 bases between. CDR3 size: 14 residues. As DNA, the CDR3 is TGTGCCACGGGGACGGGGGCGAACACCGGGGAGCTGTTTTTT. The encoded protein is CATGTGANTGELFF.

The chain carries TRBV30 and TRBJ1-2; D is unresolved. Germline V gives CDR1 GTSNPN, CDR2 SVGIG (reference sequence). Trimming pared 0 bases from V and 2 bases from J, leaving 10 bases between. CDR3 size: 14 residues. CDR3 loop: CAWSVIARNYGYTF. CDR3 DNA: TGTGCCTGGAGTGTAATAGCGAGGAACTATGGCTACACCTTC.

This rearrangement joins TRBV11-3 to TRBJ2-1; 8 bases match TRBD2. Germline loops: CDR1 SGHNT, CDR2 YENEEA. The V segment lost 5 bases and the J segment 4 bases; nucleotides outside the gene matches: 16. The CDR3 has 18 residues. CDR3 region: CASSPGWGGRTQYNEQFF. The CDR3 nucleotides are TGTGCCAGCAGCCCAGGATGGGGCGGGAGGACCCAATACAATGAGCAGTTCTTC.

In nucleotides, the CDR3 is TGTGCCAGCAGTTTAGTACAGGGCTCTGAAGCTTTCTTT. Translated, it gives CASSLVQGSEAFF. The chain combines TRBV12-3 or TRBV12-4 with TRBJ1-1, with a weak D call TRBD1 (6 bases). V gave up 1 base and J gave up 6 bases, with 9 bases separating them. There are 13 residues in the CDR3.

The chain recombines TRBV24-1 with TRBJ2-3; tentative D call: TRBD2 (6 bases). The germline gives CDR1 KGHDR, CDR2 SFDVKD. V dropped 3 bases and J dropped 4 bases, with 13 bases sitting between them. This CDR3 is built from 15 residues. This chain's CDR3 is CATSDPSGDPDTQYF. The CDR3 region has the DNA TGTGCCACCAGTGATCCATCGGGGGACCCAGATACGCAGTATTTT.

This clone was observed a few times. V and J are TRBV2 and TRBJ1-4, with D possibly being TRBD1 (6 bases). The germline gives CDR1 SNHLY, CDR2 FYNNEI. V lost 7 bases and J 8 bases, leaving 29 bases between the germline ends. The CDR3 extends over 18 amino acids. CDR3 sequence reads: CASTDRRRDRTAIEKLFF. The CDR3 DNA reads as TGTGCCAGCACTGATCGACGGCGAGACAGGACGGCGATAGAAAAACTGTTTTTT.

The J gene is TRBJ2-1, the V gene TRBV24-1; 16 positions match TRBD2. Germline V gene data show CDR1 as KGHDR and CDR2 as SFDVKD. The CDR3 runs to 15 residues. V lost 5 bases, J lost 8 bases, and 2 bases stayed unmatched. CDR3 coding DNA: TGTGCCACCAGTGGTGGGACTAGCGGGAGGGATGAGCAGTTCTTC. Protein sequence: CATSGGTSGRDEQFF.

The V and J genes are TRBV6-6 and TRBJ2-2, with 7 bases aligning to TRBD2. Germline V gene sequence: CDR1 MNHNY, CDR2 SVGAGI (reference sequence). Trimming at V came to 5 bases and at J to 4 bases, leaving 13 bases not matched to a gene. The CDR3 has 17 residues. The CDR3 region is CASSRLGGRVITGELFF. The DNA for the CDR3 is TGTGCCAGCAGTCGCCTCGGGGGGAGGGTGATCACCGGGGAGCTGTTTTTT.

This clone appeared a single time. The gene calls are TRBV19 and TRBJ1-2; TRBD1 aligns across 10 bases. CDR1 and CDR2 (germline): LNHDA, SQIVND (reference sequence). This CDR3 comprises 14 residues. Germline trimming cut 2 bases from V and 5 bases from J; bases unmatched to any gene: 2. CDR3 sequence (DNA): TGTGCCAGTAGTATAAGACAGGGGGCGTATGGCTACACCTTC. Amino acids: CASSIRQGAYGYTF.

This sequence joins TRBV9 and TRBJ2-5, with 9 bases identical to TRBD1. Losses at the gene ends were 3 bases for V and 4 bases for J; bases not matched to a gene: 10. The CDR3 is 16 amino acids. The germline V gene has CDR1 SGDLS and CDR2 YYNGEE. This chain's CDR3 is CASSASGTGSGETQYF. The CDR3 DNA reads as TGTGCCAGCAGCGCATCCGGGACAGGGAGCGGAGAGACCCAGTACTTC.

This chain's CDR3 is CASSQVTSGGIDYEQYF. The CDR3 DNA follows: TGTGCCAGCAGCCAAGTAACTAGCGGGGGGATAGACTACGAGCAGTACTTC. V gene TRBV4-2 combines with J gene TRBJ2-7; 12 bases align to TRBD2. The germline gives CDR1 LGHNA, CDR2 YNFKEQ. The CDR3 sequence is 17 residues long. The ends lost 1 base at V and 3 bases at J; junction bases unmatched: 7.

This chain joins TRBV18 and TRBJ1-3; 11 bases line up with TRBD1. This CDR3 comprises 16 residues. Germline lookup yields CDR1 KGHSH and CDR2 LQKENI. Losses at the gene ends were 0 bases for V and 3 bases for J; bases not matched to a gene: 1. The CDR3 here is CASSPPGTGGGNTIYF. DNA of the CDR3: TGTGCCAGCTCACCACCCGGGACAGGGGGTGGAAACACCATATATTTT.

V is TRBV30 and J is TRBJ1-6, with no clear D. The V gene lost 1 base and the J gene lost 7 bases, with 8 bases spanning the gap. Germline values: CDR1 GTSNPN, CDR2 SVGIG (reference sequence). This CDR3 has 13 residues. CDR3 DNA sequence: TGTGCCTGGAGTGACAACAGAAATTCACCCCTCCACTTT. Protein product: CAWSDNRNSPLHF.

V usage is TRBV5-1 and J usage is TRBJ1-2; D is possibly TRBD1 (6 bases). The CDR3 has 14 amino acids. Trimming removed 0 bases at V and 6 bases at J, with 12 bases between. CDR1 is SGHRS and CDR2 is YFSETQ in the germline V gene. Here the CDR3 DNA reads TGCGCCAGCAGCTTGGGAACACAGGGCGATGGCTACACCTTC. Translated, it gives CASSLGTQGDGYTF.

The chain carries TRBV12-3 or TRBV12-4 and TRBJ2-7; D might be TRBD1 (6 bases). CDR3 length equals 12 residues. Trimming removed 1 base from V and 6 bases from J, with 7 bases in between. The CDR3 here is CASSLEGGEQYF. Here the CDR3 DNA reads TGTGCCAGCAGTTTAGAAGGGGGCGAGCAGTACTTC.

V usage is TRBV4-2 and J usage is TRBJ2-3; a possible D gene is TRBD1 (6 bases). The CDR3 sequence is 17 residues long. Trimming stripped 0 bases from V and 3 bases from J, with 16 bases between. The germline V gene has CDR1 LGHNA and CDR2 YNFKEQ. The CDR3 sequence: CASSQDIRGDGTDTQYF. The CDR3 bases are TGTGCCAGCAGCCAAGATATCAGGGGCGATGGGACAGATACGCAGTATTTT.

The chain joins TRBV7-6 to TRBJ2-7; the D gene is possibly TRBD1 (5 bases). CDR1 SGHVS and CDR2 FNYEAQ come from the germline V gene. Trimming took 3 bases from V and 3 from J, leaving 9 bases between them. The CDR3 consists of 13 residues. The CDR3 nucleotides read TGTGCCAGCAGCTTTGCCGACAGCTACGAGCAGTACTTC. Amino acid sequence: CASSFADSYEQYF.

This chain connects TRBV7-2 to TRBJ1-1; maybe TRBD1 (6 bases). Per the germline V gene, CDR1 is SGHTA and CDR2 is FQGNSA. The V end lost 5 bases, the J end lost 5 bases, and 15 bases lay between the germline ends. This CDR3 is 14 amino acids long. The CDR3 DNA follows: TGTGCCAGCAGCCAGCAGGGGAGGGTTACTGAAGCTTTCTTT. Translated: CASSQQGRVTEAFF.

This clone occurred a few times. The rearrangement links TRBV7-2 to TRBJ1-1; 11 bases line up with TRBD1. The CDR3 consists of 14 residues. Germline CDR1 and CDR2: SGHTA and FQGNSA. V was pared by 6 bases and J by 4 bases, with 4 bases of the junction left unmatched. CDR3 sequence (DNA): TGTGCCAGCAGAAGGGACAGGGGGGGCACTGAAGCTTTCTTT. Translation: CASRRDRGGTEAFF.

The chain recombines TRBV24-1 with TRBJ2-3; 7 nucleotides align to TRBD1. CDR1 KGHDR and CDR2 SFDVKD come from the germline V gene. The CDR3 is 15 residues long. V lost 4 bases, J lost 0 bases, and 3 bases stayed unmatched. This CDR3 is CATSDWTGSTDTQYF. As DNA, the CDR3 is TGTGCCACCAGTGACTGGACAGGTAGCACAGATACGCAGTATTTT.

The V and J genes are TRBV30 and TRBJ2-1; D is perhaps TRBD2 (5 bases). Trimming took off 3 bases at V and 1 base at J, with 16 bases between the two ends. CDR1 GTSNPN and CDR2 SVGIG come from the germline V gene (reference sequence). The CDR3 has 16 amino acids. CDR3 region: CAWSGQTGRSYNEQFF. CDR3 nucleotides: TGTGCCTGGAGCGGTCAGACGGGAAGGTCCTACAATGAGCAGTTCTTC.